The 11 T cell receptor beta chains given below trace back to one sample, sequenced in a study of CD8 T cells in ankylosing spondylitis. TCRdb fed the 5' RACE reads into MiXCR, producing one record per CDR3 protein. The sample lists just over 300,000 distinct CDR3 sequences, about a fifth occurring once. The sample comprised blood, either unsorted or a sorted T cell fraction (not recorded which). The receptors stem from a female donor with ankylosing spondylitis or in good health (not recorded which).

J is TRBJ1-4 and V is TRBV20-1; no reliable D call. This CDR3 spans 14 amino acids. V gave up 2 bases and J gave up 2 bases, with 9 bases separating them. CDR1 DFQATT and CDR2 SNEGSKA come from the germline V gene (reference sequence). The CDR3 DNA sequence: TGCAGTGCTAGAATCCGGTTGACTAATGAAAAACTGTTTTTT. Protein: CSARIRLTNEKLFF.

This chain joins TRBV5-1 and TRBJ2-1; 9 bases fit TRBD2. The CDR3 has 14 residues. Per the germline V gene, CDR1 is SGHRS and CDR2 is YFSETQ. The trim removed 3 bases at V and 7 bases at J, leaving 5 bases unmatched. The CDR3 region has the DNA TGCGCCAGCAGCTGGAGCGGGAGGAATAATGAGCAGTTCTTC. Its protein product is CASSWSGRNNEQFF. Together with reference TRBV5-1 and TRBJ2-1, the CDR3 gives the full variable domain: KAGVTQTPRYLIKTRGQQVTLSCSPISGHRSVSWYQQTPGQGLQFLFEYFSETQRNKGNFPGRFSGRQFSNSRSEMNVSTLELGDSALYLCASSWSGRNNEQFFGPGTRLTVL.

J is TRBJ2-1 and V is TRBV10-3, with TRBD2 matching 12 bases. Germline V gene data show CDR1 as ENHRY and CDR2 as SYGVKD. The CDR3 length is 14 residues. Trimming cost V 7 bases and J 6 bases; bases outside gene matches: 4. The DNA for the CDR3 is TGTGCCATCAATGGACTAGCGGGATCCAATGAGCAGTTCTTC. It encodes CAINGLAGSNEQFF.

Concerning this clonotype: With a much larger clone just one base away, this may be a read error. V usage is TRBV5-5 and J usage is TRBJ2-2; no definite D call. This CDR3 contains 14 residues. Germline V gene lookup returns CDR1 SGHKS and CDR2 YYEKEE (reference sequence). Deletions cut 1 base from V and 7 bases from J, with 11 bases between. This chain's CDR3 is CASSLSSLCGELFF. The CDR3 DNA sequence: TGTGCCAGCAGCTTGTCAAGTTTATGCGGGGAGCTGTTTTTT.

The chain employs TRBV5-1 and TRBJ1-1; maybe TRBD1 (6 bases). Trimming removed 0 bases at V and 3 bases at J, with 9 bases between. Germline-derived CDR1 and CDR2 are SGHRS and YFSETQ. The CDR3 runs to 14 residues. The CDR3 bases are TGCGCCAGCAGCTTGGGAAACAGGGACACTGAAGCTTTCTTT. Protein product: CASSLGNRDTEAFF.

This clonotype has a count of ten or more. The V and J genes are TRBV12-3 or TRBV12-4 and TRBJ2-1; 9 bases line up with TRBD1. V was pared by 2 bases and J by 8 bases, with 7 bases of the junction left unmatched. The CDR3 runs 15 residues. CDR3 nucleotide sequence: TGTGCCAGCAGTTTAACGGGACAGGGCTTACATGAGCAGTTCTTC. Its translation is CASSLTGQGLHEQFF.

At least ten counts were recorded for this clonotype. The CDR3, as DNA: TGTGCCACCATGGCAGGGACGAACACTGAAGCTTTCTTT. As protein: CATMAGTNTEAFF. The chain has TRBV5-6 and TRBJ1-1; tentative D call: TRBD1 (5 bases). This CDR3 has 13 amino acids. Germline CDR1 is SGHDT and CDR2 is YYEEEE. V gave up 9 bases and J gave up 1 base, with 13 bases separating them.

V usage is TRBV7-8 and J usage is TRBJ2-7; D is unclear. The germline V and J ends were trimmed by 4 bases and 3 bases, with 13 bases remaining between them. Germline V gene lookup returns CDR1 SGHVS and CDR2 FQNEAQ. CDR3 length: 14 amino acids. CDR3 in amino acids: CASSYRAADYEQYF. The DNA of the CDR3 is TGTGCCAGCAGCTATAGGGCTGCAGACTACGAGCAGTACTTC.

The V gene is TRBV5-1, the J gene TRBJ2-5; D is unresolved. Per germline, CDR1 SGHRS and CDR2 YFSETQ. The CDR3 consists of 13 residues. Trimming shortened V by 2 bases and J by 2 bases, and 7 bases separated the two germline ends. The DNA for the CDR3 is TGCGCCAGCAGCTTCCGAAAGCAAGAGACCCAGTACTTC. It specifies CASSFRKQETQYF.

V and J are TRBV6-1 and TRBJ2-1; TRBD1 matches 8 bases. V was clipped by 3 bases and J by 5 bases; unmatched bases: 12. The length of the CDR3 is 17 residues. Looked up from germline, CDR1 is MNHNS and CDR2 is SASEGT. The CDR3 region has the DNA TGTGCCAGCAGTGACACCCGGGACAGGTTGAGGAACAATGAGCAGTTCTTC. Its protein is CASSDTRDRLRNNEQFF.

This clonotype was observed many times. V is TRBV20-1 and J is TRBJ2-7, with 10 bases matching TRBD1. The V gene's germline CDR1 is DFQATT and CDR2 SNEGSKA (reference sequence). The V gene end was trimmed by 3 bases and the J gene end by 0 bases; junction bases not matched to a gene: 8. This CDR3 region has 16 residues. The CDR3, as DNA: TGCAGTGCTAGGTGGTGGACAGGGGGATCCTCCTACGAGCAGTACTTC. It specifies CSARWWTGGSSYEQYF.